This T cell receptor (beta chain) was identified during a study of T-cell memory formation after mild COVID-19. Study-wide results and caveats: Clones contracting over day 15 to 85 were CD4/CD8 balanced, with later expanders leaning CD4+.

TCR alpha and TCR beta cDNA libraries carrying sample barcodes and UMIs came from 5'RACE with constant-segment primers. MiXCR was run by TCRdb on the 5' RACE reads, yielding one entry per CDR3 protein. Altogether about 340,000 distinct CDR3 sequences are present, over 13% being singletons, with the ten largest covering 22%. This clonotype was seen a few times. The antigen remains undetermined. V was shortened by 2 bases and J by 0 bases, with 9 bases between the two germline ends. CDR3 length: 15 residues. CDR1 and CDR2 (germline): SEHNR, FQNEAQ (reference sequence). The sequence was collected from a man younger than 35 who had mild COVID-19 (a few samples of this study predate the infection). Cell type and time point are not known. Material for sequencing was PBMCs or a T cell subset sorted from them (not recorded which). V is TRBV7-9 and J is TRBJ2-3; D is undetermined. CDR3 DNA sequence: TGTGCCAGCAGCTTAATGCCGAAGAGCACAGATACGCAGTATTTT. Protein product: CASSLMPKSTDTQYF.